The 14 T cell receptor beta chains below were found in one sample sequenced in a study of immune heterogeneity within non-small cell lung tumors. CDR3 of TCR beta was amplified by multiplex PCR that used 32 V and 13 J primers. TCRdb fed the multiplex PCR reads into MiXCR, producing one record per CDR3 protein. The table shows 5,000 or so distinct CDR3 sequences, with roughly 19% occurring only once. The template for each sample was roughly 650 ng of genomic DNA, which had been extracted from bulk tumor tissue. Biopsy collection occurred during surgery, with several far-apart biopsies per primary tumor. These patients got curative surgery after being newly diagnosed with untreated non-small cell lung cancer. Sequencing input: lung tumor tissue. The receptors were gathered from a man aged 60-69 years with non-small cell lung cancer.

Relative to its sample, this clonotype is medium-sized. This rearrangement joins TRBV5-1 to TRBJ1-2; 10 positions agree with TRBD1. This CDR3 contains 18 residues. CDR1 SGHRS and CDR2 YFSETQ come from the germline V gene. After removal of 3 bases from V and 7 bases from J, the junction contained 18 bases not matched to a gene. The CDR3 region is CASSSPPGTGVGFGGYTF. The CDR3 DNA is TGCGCCAGCAGCTCCCCGCCCGGGACAGGGGTCGGGTTCGGTGGCTACACCTTC.

Worth noting for this clonotype: This may stem from a read error, because a much larger clone lies one nucleotide away. V usage is TRBV7-9 and J usage is TRBJ1-2, with D perhaps TRBD1 (6 bases). The CDR3 is 17 residues long. The germline V gene encodes CDR1 SEHNR and CDR2 FQNEAQ (reference sequence). Trimming stripped 2 bases from V and 4 bases from J, with 20 bases between. The CDR3 DNA reads as TGTGCCAGCAGCTTAATCGGGTTACGGGGGCGCGTCTATGGCTACACCTTC. This encodes CASSLIGLRGRVYGYTF.

J is TRBJ1-6 and V is TRBV10-3, with 11 bases fitting TRBD1. V lost 4 bases to trimming and J lost 13 bases; unmatched junction nucleotides: 6. This CDR3 contains 14 residues. CDR1 and CDR2 from the germline V gene are ENHRY and SYGVKD. CDR3 DNA sequence: TGTGCCATCAGTGGTGGGACAGGGGGTATCCCCCTCCACTTT. Residues: CAISGGTGGIPLHF.

The J gene is TRBJ1-5, the V gene TRBV9; D is unclear. The CDR3 is made up of 15 amino acids. Germline V lookup: CDR1 SGDLS, CDR2 YYNGEE. Trimming removed 0 bases from V and 2 bases from J, with 9 bases in between. CDR3 loop: CASSVGVMGNQPQHF. The CDR3 DNA is TGTGCCAGCAGCGTAGGCGTTATGGGCAATCAGCCCCAGCATTTT.

Comment on this clonotype: One end of the junction fails to match germline, which may point to a read error. In DNA, the CDR3 is TGTGCCAGTAGTAGGGCCGGGGGTGGGTACGATCAGTACTTC. Encoded protein: CASSRAGGGYDQYF. The chain couples TRBV19 to TRBJ2-7; a possible D gene is TRBD2 (6 bases). The CDR3 consists of 14 residues. CDR1 is LNHDA, CDR2 SQIVND, per germline (reference sequence). The full variable domain, rest sourced from reference TRBV19 and TRBJ2-7, is DGGITQSPKYLFRKEGQNVTLSCEQNLNHDAMYWYRQDPGQGLRLIYYSQIVNDFQKGDIAEGYSVSREKKESFPLTVTSAQKNPTAFYLCASSRAGGGYDQYFGPGTRLTVT.

This clonotype is medium-sized within its sample. The genes are TRBV20-1 and TRBJ1-6; 8 bases fit TRBD1. With V trimmed by 3 bases and J by 5 bases, 6 bases remained unmatched. The CDR3 runs 15 residues. CDR1 is DFQATT, CDR2 SNEGSKA, per germline (reference sequence). DNA of the CDR3: TGCAGTGCTAGGCTGACAGGGGCTAATAATTCACCCCTCCACTTT. This codes for CSARLTGANNSPLHF.

J is TRBJ2-5 and V is TRBV4-1; maybe TRBD2 (5 bases). Germline V gene lookup returns CDR1 MGHRA and CDR2 YSYEKL. The CDR3 contains 15 residues. V was cut by 4 bases and J by 2 bases, with 14 bases left in between. As DNA, the CDR3 is TGCGCCAGCAGCCTTATACGGGGAGAGCAAGAGACCCAGTACTTC. This encodes CASSLIRGEQETQYF.

In its sample, this clonotype was seen a few times. The rearrangement links TRBV20-1 to TRBJ1-1; no clear D. CDR1 is DFQATT and CDR2 is SNEGSKA in the germline V gene (reference sequence). This CDR3 spans 13 amino acids. Trimming pared 3 bases from V and 1 base from J, leaving 9 bases between. As DNA, the CDR3 is TGCAGTGCTAGGAAGGGATGGAACACTGAAGCTTTCTTT. Protein sequence: CSARKGWNTEAFF.

The genes are TRBV5-1 and TRBJ2-4; the D gene is possibly TRBD1 (6 bases). Germline V gives CDR1 SGHRS, CDR2 YFSETQ. Deletions cut 4 bases from V and 0 bases from J, with 14 bases between. The CDR3 has 16 residues. In DNA form, the CDR3 reads TGCGCCAGCAGCCCGGACAGATTGTTAGCCAAAAACATTCAGTACTTC. The encoded protein is CASSPDRLLAKNIQYF.

In its sample, this clonotype ranks as medium-sized. V is TRBV19 and J is TRBJ2-1, with D possibly called TRBD1 or TRBD2 (6 bases each). CDR3 size: 15 residues. CDR1 and CDR2 (germline): LNHDA, SQIVND (reference sequence). V dropped 1 base and J dropped 6 bases, with 13 bases sitting between them. The chain's CDR3 is CASSIVGGHRNEQFF. Here the CDR3 DNA reads TGTGCCAGTAGTATAGTTGGGGGGCATCGCAATGAGCAGTTCTTC.

The chain is built from TRBV2 and TRBJ2-1; D is ambiguous. The CDR3 length is 11 residues. V lost 7 bases, J lost 5 bases, and 6 bases lay in between. The V gene's germline CDR1 is SNHLY and CDR2 FYNNEI. In DNA form, the CDR3 reads TGTGCCAGCACTGCCAACAATGAGCAGTTCTTC. Translated, it gives CASTANNEQFF.

By its share, this clonotype is medium-sized. The rearrangement links TRBV12-3 or TRBV12-4 to TRBJ2-2; D might be TRBD2 (6 bases). The V end lost 3 bases, the J end lost 5 bases, and 19 bases lay between the germline ends. This CDR3 contains 17 residues. CDR3 residues: CASSFSNWRGFTGELFF. The DNA for the CDR3 is TGTGCCAGCAGTTTCTCCAATTGGAGGGGCTTTACCGGGGAGCTGTTTTTT.

This clonotype was seen a handful of times. The rearrangement links TRBV19 to TRBJ2-1, with TRBD2 as a possible D gene (5 bases). Germline V gene data show CDR1 as LNHDA and CDR2 as SQIVND (reference sequence). The CDR3 extends over 13 amino acids. Trimming removed 7 bases at V and 3 bases at J, with 10 bases between. The CDR3 nucleotides read TGTGCCAGTAAGGAGACTAACTACAATGAGCAGTTCTTC. Its translation is CASKETNYNEQFF.

This clonotype was seen more than once but under ten times. The V gene is TRBV19, the J gene TRBJ2-1; 7 nucleotides agree with TRBD2. The length of the CDR3 is 15 residues. Trimming at V came to 5 bases and at J to 8 bases, leaving 12 bases not matched to a gene. Germline V gene lookup returns CDR1 LNHDA and CDR2 SQIVND (reference sequence). DNA of the CDR3: TGTGCCAGTAGTTCTTCGGGAGGCTGGGGACATGAGCAGTTCTTC. Residues: CASSSSGGWGHEQFF.